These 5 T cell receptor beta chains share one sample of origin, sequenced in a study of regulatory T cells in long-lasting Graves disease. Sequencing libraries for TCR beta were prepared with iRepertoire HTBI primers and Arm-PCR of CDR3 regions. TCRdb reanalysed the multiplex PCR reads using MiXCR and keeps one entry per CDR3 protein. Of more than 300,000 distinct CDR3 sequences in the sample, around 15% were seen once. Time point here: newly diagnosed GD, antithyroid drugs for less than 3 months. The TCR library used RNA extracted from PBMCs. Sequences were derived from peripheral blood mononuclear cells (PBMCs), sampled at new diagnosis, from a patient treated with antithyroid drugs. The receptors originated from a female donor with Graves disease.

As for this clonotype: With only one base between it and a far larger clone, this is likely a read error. The CDR3: CASSFSGRDGHYEQFF. The CDR3 region has the DNA TGTGCCAGCAGTTTTTCCGGCAGGGACGGGCACTACGAGCAGTTCTTC. The chain links TRBV28 to TRBJ2-1, with D tentatively TRBD1 or TRBD2 (5 bases each). Per germline, CDR1 MDHEN and CDR2 SYDVKM. Trimming took off 3 bases at V and 10 bases at J, with 22 bases between the two ends. This CDR3 contains 16 residues.

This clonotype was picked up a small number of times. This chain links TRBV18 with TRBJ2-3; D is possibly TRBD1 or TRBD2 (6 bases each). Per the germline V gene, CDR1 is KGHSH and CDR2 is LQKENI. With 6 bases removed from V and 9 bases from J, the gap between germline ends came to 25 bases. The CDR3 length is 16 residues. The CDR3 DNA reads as TGTGCCAGCTCTCCGATGGCCAGGAATAAGGGGGGAACGCAGTATTTT. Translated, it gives CASSPMARNKGGTQYF.

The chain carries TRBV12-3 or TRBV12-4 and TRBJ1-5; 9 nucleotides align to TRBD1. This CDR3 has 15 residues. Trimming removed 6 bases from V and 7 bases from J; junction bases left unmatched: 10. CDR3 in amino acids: CASRGGTGRWQPQHF. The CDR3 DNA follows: TGTGCCAGCAGGGGGGGGACAGGGAGATGGCAGCCCCAGCATTTT.

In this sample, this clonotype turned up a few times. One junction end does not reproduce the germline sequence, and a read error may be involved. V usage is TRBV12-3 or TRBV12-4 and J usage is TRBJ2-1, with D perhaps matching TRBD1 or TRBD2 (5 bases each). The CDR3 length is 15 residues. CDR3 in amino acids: CASSFGTAVLAEQLF. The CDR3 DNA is TGTGCCAGCAGTTTTGGGACCGCTGTCTTGGCCGAGCAGCTCTTC.

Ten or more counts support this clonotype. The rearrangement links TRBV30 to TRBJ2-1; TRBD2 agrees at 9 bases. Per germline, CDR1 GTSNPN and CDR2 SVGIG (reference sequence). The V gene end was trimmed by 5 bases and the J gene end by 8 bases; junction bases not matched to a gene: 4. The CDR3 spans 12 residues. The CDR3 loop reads CAWGSGSHEQFF. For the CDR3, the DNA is TGTGCCTGGGGTAGCGGGAGCCATGAGCAGTTCTTC.